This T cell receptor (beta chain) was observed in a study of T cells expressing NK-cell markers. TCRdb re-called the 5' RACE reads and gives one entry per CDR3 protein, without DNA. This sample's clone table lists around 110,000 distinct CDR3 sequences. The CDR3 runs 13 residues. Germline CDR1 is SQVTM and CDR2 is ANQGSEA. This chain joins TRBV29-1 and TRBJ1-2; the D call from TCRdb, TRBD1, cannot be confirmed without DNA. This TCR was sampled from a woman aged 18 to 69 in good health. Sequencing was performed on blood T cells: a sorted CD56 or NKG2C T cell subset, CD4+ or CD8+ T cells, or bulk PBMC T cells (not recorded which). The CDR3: CSAPALGNYGYTF.